The rows below give T cell receptor beta chains drawn from one sample of a study of shared clonotypes between healthy human individuals. The protocol was immunoSEQ multiplex PCR, while the TCRdb copy is restricted to in-frame clones and leaves out a portion. In the table there are roughly 2.2 million clones, more than 85% of which are singletons. The sample consisted of naive CD4+ T cells from PBMCs. These receptors all come from a man between 18 and 35 years old in good health. Some clones in this sample may be carry-over from other donors' samples. Both conserved end residues are part of each CDR3. Each record gives: clone size, J gene, V gene, D gene, CDR3 protein, CDR3 DNA. A D gene is named only where the DNA matches it firmly. The listing skips clone size in some rows; elsewhere it reads once, few, many or a size class.

- | TRBJ1-2 | TRBV15 | - | CATSRAGSSYGYTF | TGTGCCACCAGCAGAGCCGGCAGCTCATATGGCTACACCTTC
- | TRBJ1-4 | TRBV7-9 | - | CASRRDSPNEKLFF | TGTGCCAGCAGGAGGGATTCCCCAAATGAAAAACTGTTTTTT
- | TRBJ1-2 | TRBV4-1 | TRBD1 | CASSQVDRVVKDGYTF | TGCGCCAGCAGCCAAGTAGACAGGGTAGTAAAAGATGGCTACACCTTC
- | TRBJ2-1 | TRBV29-1 | - | CSVEVMADNEQFF | TGCAGCGTTGAAGTCATGGCTGACAATGAGCAGTTCTTC
- | TRBJ2-7 | TRBV5-1 | TRBD1 | CASSLGTGTGPYEQYF | TGCGCCAGCAGCTTGGGAACCGGGACAGGGCCCTACGAGCAGTACTTC
- | TRBJ1-1 | TRBV7-8 | - | CASSLGRIEAFF | TGTGCCAGCAGTCTGGGGCGTATTGAAGCTTTCTTT
- | TRBJ1-1 | TRBV5-3 | - | CARSRGPAEAFF | TGTGCCAGAAGCCGCGGTCCGGCTGAAGCTTTCTTT
- | TRBJ2-7 | TRBV28 | - | CASSRWEAAGRTYEQYF | TGTGCCAGCAGTCGCTGGGAGGCGGCAGGGAGAACCTACGAGCAGTACTTC
- | TRBJ1-5 | TRBV6-1 | - | CASTPPDSNQPQHF | TGTGCCAGCACTCCGCCAGATAGCAATCAGCCCCAGCATTTT
- | TRBJ2-4 | TRBV7-9 | - | CASSLEGSWTLAKNIQYF | TGTGCCAGCAGCTTAGAAGGTTCTTGGACCCTAGCCAAAAACATTCAGTACTTC
- | TRBJ2-3 | TRBV6-1 | - | CASSEGVTITDTQYF | TGTGCCAGCAGTGAAGGGGTGACAATCACAGATACGCAGTATTTT
- | TRBJ1-1 | TRBV10-3 | - | CAISVKGGTEAFF | TGTGCCATCAGCGTAAAGGGTGGCACTGAAGCTTTCTTT
few | TRBJ1-1 | TRBV7-9 | - | CASSYEYQPGGEAFF | TGTGCCAGCAGCTACGAGTACCAGCCTGGGGGTGAAGCTTTCTTT
- | TRBJ2-7 | TRBV5-4 | - | CASSSVGGSSYEQYF | TGTGCCAGCAGCTCGGTCGGGGGAAGCTCCTACGAGCAGTACTTC
- | TRBJ2-7 | TRBV15 | - | CATSRWYVDSSYEQYF | TGTGCCACCAGCAGATGGTACGTAGACTCCTCCTACGAGCAGTACTTC
- | TRBJ1-5 | TRBV28 | - | CASSFSVRRSNQPQHF | TGTGCCAGCAGTTTCAGTGTTCGACGGAGCAATCAGCCCCAGCATTTT
- | TRBJ2-1 | TRBV28 | TRBD1 | CASTDRFNEQFF | TGTGCCAGCACGGACAGGTTCAATGAGCAGTTCTTC
once | TRBJ1-1 | TRBV28 | - | CASSPHRPDTEAFF | TGTGCCAGCAGTCCTCACCGTCCTGACACTGAAGCTTTCTTT
once | TRBJ2-1 | TRBV28 | TRBD2 | CASSLWSLAGVGEQFF | TGTGCCAGCAGTTTATGGAGTCTAGCGGGAGTGGGTGAGCAGTTCTTC
- | TRBJ1-2 | TRBV28 | - | CASSLSLSGYTF | TGTGCCAGCAGTTTAAGTCTCAGTGGCTACACCTTC
- | TRBJ1-2 | TRBV20-1 | - | CSALRYGYTF | TGCAGTGCTCTCCGCTATGGCTACACCTTC
once | TRBJ2-2 | TRBV15 | - | CATSRGPSGELFF | TGTGCCACCAGCAGAGGACCGTCCGGGGAGCTGTTTTTT
few | TRBJ2-1 | TRBV5-1 | - | CASSLGTDNEQFF | TGCGCCAGCAGCTTGGGGACAGACAATGAGCAGTTCTTC
- | TRBJ1-2 | TRBV28 | TRBD1 | CASSPSTGESGGYTF | TGTGCCAGCAGCCCCTCGACAGGGGAGAGTGGTGGCTACACCTTC
once | TRBJ1-4 | TRBV10-3 | - | CAISDPATNEKLFF | TGTGCCATCAGTGACCCCGCAACTAATGAAAAACTGTTTTTT
- | TRBJ2-2 | TRBV11-3 | TRBD2 | CASSPQLAANTGELFF | TGTGCCAGCAGCCCCCAACTAGCGGCGAACACCGGGGAGCTGTTTTTT
- | TRBJ2-1 | TRBV5-1 | TRBD2 | CASSRTSGSYNEQFF | TGCGCCAGCAGCCGGACTAGCGGGTCCTACAATGAGCAGTTCTTC
few | TRBJ1-5 | TRBV19 | TRBD1 | CASSGTGPERGNQPQHF | TGTGCCAGTTCCGGGACAGGGCCCGAAAGGGGCAATCAGCCCCAGCATTTT
- | TRBJ2-7 | TRBV7-2 | TRBD2 | CASSPGTSGRISYEQYF | TGTGCCAGCAGCCCCGGGACTAGCGGGAGAATCTCCTACGAGCAGTACTTC
- | TRBJ1-5 | TRBV6-5 | TRBD1 | CASSYSGQGGNQPQHF | TGTGCCAGCAGTTACTCGGGACAGGGGGGCAATCAGCCCCAGCATTTT
- | TRBJ1-1 | TRBV7-3 | - | CASSLRWDTEAFF | TGTGCCAGCAGCTTAAGGTGGGACACTGAAGCTTTCTTT
once | TRBJ2-1 | TRBV14 | TRBD2 | CASSQATSGRVNEQFF | TGTGCCAGCAGCCAAGCGACTAGCGGGAGAGTCAATGAGCAGTTCTTC
- | TRBJ2-2 | TRBV7-3 | - | CASSLVGGNTGELFF | TGTGCCAGCAGCTTGGTCGGGGGGAACACCGGGGAGCTGTTTTTT
- | TRBJ2-7 | TRBV4-1 | - | CASSQGPGGRWSYEQYF | TGCGCCAGCAGCCAAGGTCCCGGAGGGAGATGGTCCTACGAGCAGTACTTC
- | TRBJ2-6 | TRBV6-1 | - | CASRKHEPGANVLTF | TGTGCCAGCAGGAAGCATGAGCCTGGGGCCAACGTCCTGACTTTC
- | TRBJ2-1 | TRBV30 | TRBD2 | CAWRAGGPYNEQFF | TGTGCCTGGAGAGCGGGAGGGCCCTACAATGAGCAGTTCTTC
- | TRBJ1-2 | TRBV19 | TRBD1 | CASSPRQGAAPYGYTF | TGTGCCAGTAGTCCACGACAGGGGGCGGCCCCCTATGGCTACACCTTC
- | TRBJ2-5 | TRBV5-1 | - | CASSFEGHETQYF | TGCGCCAGCAGCTTCGAGGGCCACGAGACCCAGTACTTC
- | TRBJ1-3 | TRBV12-5 | - | CASAQGRNTIYF | TGTGCTAGTGCCCAGGGGAGAAACACCATATATTTT
- | TRBJ2-1 | TRBV18 | TRBD1 | CASSTTGDMQYNEQFF | TGTGCCAGCTCAACAACAGGGGATATGCAGTACAATGAGCAGTTCTTC
- | TRBJ1-2 | TRBV11-2 | - | CASSFQGIGYTF | TGTGCCAGCAGCTTTCAGGGGATCGGCTACACCTTC
- | TRBJ1-1 | TRBV27 | - | CASSLSGRGEGRIKAFF | TGTGCCAGCAGTTTATCTGGCCGGGGTGAGGGCAGAATTAAAGCTTTCTTT
once | TRBJ1-2 | TRBV30 | - | CAWSNTRASYGYTF | TGTGCCTGGAGTAACACCAGGGCAAGCTATGGCTACACCTTC